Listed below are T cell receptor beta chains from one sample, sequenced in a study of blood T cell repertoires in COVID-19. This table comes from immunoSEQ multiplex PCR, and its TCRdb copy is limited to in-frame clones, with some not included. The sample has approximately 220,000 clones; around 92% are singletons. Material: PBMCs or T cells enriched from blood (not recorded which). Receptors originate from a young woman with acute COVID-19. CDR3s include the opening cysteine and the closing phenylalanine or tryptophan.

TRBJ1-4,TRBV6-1,CASSELFRALNEKLFF
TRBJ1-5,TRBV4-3,CASSQDRGSPQHF
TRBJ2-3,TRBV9,CASSVAGDTQYF
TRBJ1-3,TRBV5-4,CASSLDLSGNTIYF
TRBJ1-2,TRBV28,CASSSPGQGGYGYTF
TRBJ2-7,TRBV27,CASSLYAVGDRGHEQYF
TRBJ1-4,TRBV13,CASSLRWGEDRLKEKLFF
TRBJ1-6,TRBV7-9,CASSRRDNNNSPLHF
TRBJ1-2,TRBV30,CAWSAGEYGYTF
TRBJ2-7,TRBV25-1,CASDPKQGGEQYF
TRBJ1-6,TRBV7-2,CASSLAFGGRYSPLHF
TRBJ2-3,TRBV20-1,CSAIGVDTQYF
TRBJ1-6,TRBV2,CASSENTGPPNSPLHF
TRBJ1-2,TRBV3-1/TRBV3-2,CASSLQGNYGYTF
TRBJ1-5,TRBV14,CASSQQGFEPQHF
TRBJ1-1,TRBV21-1,CASSSKDREKMNTEAFF
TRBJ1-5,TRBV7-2,CATGTVYNQPQHF
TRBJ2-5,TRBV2,CASRIDRGYQETQYF
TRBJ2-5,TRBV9,CASSVGGPWETQYF
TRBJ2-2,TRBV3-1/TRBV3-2,CASRSLATGELFF
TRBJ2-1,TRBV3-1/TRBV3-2,CASSPDREANNEQFF
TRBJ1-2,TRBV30,CAWSITGGGGYTF
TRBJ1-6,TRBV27,CASSLLPGSASPLHF
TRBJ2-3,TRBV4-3,CASSRGGAGGRTDTQYF
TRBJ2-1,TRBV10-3,CAISAGLASVF
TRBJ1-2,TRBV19,CASSIVVGQGANIDGYTF
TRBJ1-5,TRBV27,CASSSWTGQPQHF
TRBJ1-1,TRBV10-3,CAISESRGGGTEAFF
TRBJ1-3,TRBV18,CASSYTGVPSGNTIYF
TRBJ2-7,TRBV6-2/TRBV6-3,CASSFRGQSYEQYF
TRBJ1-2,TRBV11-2,CASSSVQGRSYGYTF
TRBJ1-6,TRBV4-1,CASSVRPRDRPVRTNSPLHF
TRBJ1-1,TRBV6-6,CASSYPDMSGLDEAFF
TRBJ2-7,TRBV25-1,CASSGTGNYEQYF
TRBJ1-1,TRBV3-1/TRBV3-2,CASSATEMNTEAFF
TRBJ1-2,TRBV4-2,CASSQETGVRIYGYTF
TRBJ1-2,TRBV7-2,CASSLTREGYTF
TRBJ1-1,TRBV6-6,CASSRGGLAPEAFF
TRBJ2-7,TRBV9,CASSVVVSGDEQYF
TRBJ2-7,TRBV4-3,CASSQETGLSYEQYF
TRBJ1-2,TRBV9,CASSVEAGFNYGYTF
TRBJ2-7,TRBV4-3,CASSQAQNRAHEQYF
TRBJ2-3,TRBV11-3,CASRAGTGDTQYF
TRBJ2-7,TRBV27,CASSFDRLAYEQYF
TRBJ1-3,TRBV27,CASSLGDRGYTIYF
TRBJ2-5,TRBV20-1,CSARLQETQYF
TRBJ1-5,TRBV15,CATSTSRDQPQHF
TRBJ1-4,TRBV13,CASSYTTGVSMGKLFF
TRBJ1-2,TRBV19,CASSMGPPTGGPNYGYTF
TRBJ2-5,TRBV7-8,CASSFRETQYF
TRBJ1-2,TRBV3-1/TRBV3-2,CASSLGRVSYGYTF
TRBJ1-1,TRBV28,CASREGVEAFF
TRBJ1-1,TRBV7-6,CASSLNRYEAFF
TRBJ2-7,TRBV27,CASSLSITGWHEQYF